The rows below give T cell receptor beta chains drawn from one sample of a study of OX40 agonist ivuxolimab in advanced cancers. Only in-frame clones appear in the TCRdb table, and some are missing; sequencing was by immunoSEQ multiplex PCR. The table includes tens of thousands of clones, 90% to 95% detected once. The specimen was CD4+ or CD8+ T cells sorted from blood, collected in a trial of the OX40 agonist ivuxolimab. The receptors here all came from an adult with an advanced solid tumor such as melanoma, head and neck, liver or kidney cancer. Both conserved end residues are part of each CDR3. A D gene is named only where the DNA matches it firmly. Expanded clones get a size class; other rows say once, few or many, or leave the size out.

size | D | J | V | CDR3 | DNA
NA | NA | TRBJ1-1 | TRBV10-3 | CAKSRGADTEAFF | TGTGCCAAAAGCCGGGGGGCTGACACTGAAGCTTTCTTT
NA | NA | TRBJ2-1 | TRBV10-3 | CAISEPSDYNEQFF | TGTGCCATCAGTGAGCCTAGCGACTACAATGAGCAGTTCTTC
NA | TRBD1 | TRBJ1-5 | TRBV15 | CATSRTGRNQPQHF | TGTGCCACCAGCAGGACAGGGCGCAATCAGCCCCAGCATTTT
NA | TRBD1 | TRBJ1-1 | TRBV15 | CATSSRGNSEAFF | TGTGCCACCAGCAGCAGGGGGAATTCTGAAGCTTTCTTT
NA | NA | TRBJ2-5 | TRBV30 | CAWRMTSWETQYF | TGTGCCTGGAGGATGACCTCGTGGGAGACCCAGTACTTC
NA | TRBD2 | TRBJ2-1 | TRBV5-6 | CASSGGLAGTYNEQFF | TGTGCCAGCAGCGGCGGACTAGCGGGAACCTACAATGAGCAGTTCTTC
NA | TRBD2 | TRBJ2-5 | TRBV2 | CASSVAGLAGQETQYF | TGTGCCAGCAGTGTAGCGGGACTAGCGGGTCAAGAGACCCAGTACTTC
NA | NA | TRBJ2-7 | TRBV19 | CASSWGTLSSYEQYF | TGTGCCAGTAGTTGGGGGACACTGAGCTCCTACGAGCAGTACTTC
NA | TRBD2 | TRBJ2-1 | TRBV14 | CASSQLSGRYLNNEQFF | TGTGCCAGCAGCCAACTTAGCGGGAGGTACCTAAACAATGAGCAGTTCTTC
NA | NA | TRBJ2-3 | TRBV6-5 | CASSFTGLTDTQYF | TGTGCCAGCAGTTTCACCGGGCTGACAGATACGCAGTATTTT
NA | TRBD1 | TRBJ2-7 | TRBV11-3 | CASSGGQVVAYEQYF | TGTGCCAGCAGCGGCGGACAGGTTGTGGCCTACGAGCAGTACTTC
NA | TRBD2 | TRBJ2-7 | TRBV27 | CASSLGLVPYEQYF | TGTGCCAGCAGTTTGGGACTAGTCCCCTACGAGCAGTACTTC
NA | TRBD1 | TRBJ2-7 | TRBV27 | CASRHRGHRYEQYF | TGTGCCAGCAGACACAGGGGGCACCGCTACGAGCAGTACTTT
NA | TRBD1 | TRBJ2-7 | TRBV19 | CASSAGGYEQYF | TGTGCCAGTAGTGCAGGGGGCTACGAGCAGTACTTC
NA | TRBD2 | TRBJ2-1 | TRBV7-8 | CASSFSGSPYNEQFF | TGTGCCAGCAGCTTTAGCGGGTCCCCCTACAATGAGCAGTTCTTC
NA | NA | TRBJ2-2 | TRBV6-5 | CASSYEPTNTGELFF | TGTGCCAGCAGTTACGAGCCCACGAACACCGGGGAGCTGTTTTTT
NA | TRBD2 | TRBJ2-3 | TRBV6-1 | CASRGLAGVADTQYF | TGTGCCAGCAGGGGACTAGCGGGAGTGGCAGATACGCAGTATTTT
NA | TRBD1 | TRBJ2-7 | TRBV10-3 | CAIRPGTGDYEQYF | TGTGCCATCAGGCCCGGGACAGGGGACTACGAGCAGTACTTC
NA | NA | TRBJ2-7 | TRBV7-9 | CASSLVSASYEQYF | TGTGCCAGCAGCTTAGTTAGCGCTTCCTACGAGCAGTACTTC
NA | TRBD2 | TRBJ2-3 | TRBV6-6 | CASSSQGGGVGDTQYF | TGTGCCAGCAGTTCCCAGGGCGGGGGGGTAGGAGATACGCAGTATTTT
once | NA | TRBJ1-5 | TRBV19 | CASSQSGSNQPQHF | TGTGCCAGTAGCCAATCAGGCAGCAATCAGCCCCAGCATTTT
NA | TRBD2 | TRBJ2-7 | TRBV12-5 | CASGEKPGLAVYEQYF | TGTGCTAGTGGTGAAAAACCGGGACTAGCGGTCTACGAGCAGTACTTC
NA | TRBD1 | TRBJ2-7 | TRBV4-1 | CASSQGSGTGVNEQYF | TGCGCCAGCAGCCAAGGATCCGGGACAGGGGTAAACGAGCAGTACTTC
once | NA | TRBJ2-7 | TRBV28 | CASSWTTYEQYF | TGTGCCAGCAGTTGGACGACATACGAGCAGTACTTC
NA | TRBD1 | TRBJ1-1 | TRBV7-9 | CASSFERYRGADTEAFF | TGTGCCAGCAGCTTCGAAAGGTACAGGGGTGCGGACACTGAAGCTTTCTTT
NA | TRBD2 | TRBJ2-4 | TRBV5-4 | CASSLRTSGSDIQYF | TGTGCCAGCAGCCTGCGGACTAGCGGGAGTGACATTCAGTACTTC
NA | TRBD1 | TRBJ1-6 | TRBV7-9 | CASSTTGDLNNSPLHF | TGTGCCAGCAGCACGACAGGGGATTTGAATAATTCACCCCTCCACTTT
NA | NA | TRBJ2-5 | TRBV9 | CASSPGRDGLQETQYF | TGTGCCAGCAGCCCCGGAAGGGACGGGCTCCAAGAGACCCAGTACTTC
NA | TRBD2 | TRBJ2-3 | TRBV27 | CASSFRFRGEFTDTQYF | TGTGCCAGCAGTTTTAGATTTCGGGGGGAGTTTACAGATACGCAGTATTTT
medium-sized | TRBD2 | TRBJ2-1 | TRBV13 | CASRALAAGTYNEQFF | TGTGCCAGCAGGGCACTAGCGGCTGGTACCTACAATGAGCAGTTCTTC
NA | TRBD1 | TRBJ2-7 | TRBV18 | CASSPGTGSYEQYF | TGTGCCAGCTCACCCGGGACAGGGTCCTACGAGCAGTACTTC
NA | TRBD2 | TRBJ2-1 | TRBV15 | CATSRGGRDEFF | TGTGCCACCAGCAGAGGCGGGAGGGATGAGTTCTTC
NA | NA | TRBJ2-7 | TRBV27 | CASSLAGREQYF | TGTGCCAGCAGTTTGGCGGGGCGTGAGCAGTACTTC
NA | TRBD1 | TRBJ1-2 | TRBV29-1 | CSVDDRVGDYGYTF | TGCAGCGTGGATGACAGGGTTGGGGACTATGGCTACACCTTC
NA | NA | TRBJ2-1 | TRBV7-2 | CASSNYFPRDEQFF | TGTGCCAGCAGTAATTATTTCCCCAGGGATGAGCAGTTCTTC
NA | NA | TRBJ1-4 | TRBV2 | CASSGNRESEPNEKLFF | TGTGCCAGCAGTGGAAACAGGGAGTCGGAGCCTAATGAAAAACTGTTTTTT
NA | TRBD1 | TRBJ2-5 | TRBV2 | CASSEKGTGWYF | TGTGCCAGCAGTGAAAAGGGGACAGGGTGGTACTTC
NA | NA | TRBJ2-5 | TRBV7-6 | CASSLPGEETQYF | TGTGCCAGCAGCTTACCGGGAGAAGAGACCCAGTACTTC
NA | TRBD2 | TRBJ2-1 | TRBV7-9 | CASSSEGLTSVNEQFF | TGTGCCAGCAGCTCAGAGGGGTTGACTAGCGTCAATGAGCAGTTCTTC
NA | NA | TRBJ1-4 | TRBV7-9 | CASSLPGDEKLFF | TGTGCCAGCAGCTTACCAGGCGACGAAAAACTGTTTTTT
once | TRBD2 | TRBJ2-7 | TRBV5-1 | CASSFPDGEGQGVYF | TGCGCCAGCAGTTTCCCAGACGGGGAGGGCCAAGGTGTGTACTTC
NA | TRBD2 | TRBJ2-2 | TRBV11-2 | CASNEALAVNTGELFF | TGTGCCAGCAACGAGGCCCTAGCGGTGAACACCGGGGAGCTGTTTTTT
NA | NA | TRBJ2-3 | TRBV27 | CASSDLRWGDTQYF | TGTGCCAGCAGTGATTTAAGGTGGGGAGATACGCAGTATTTT
NA | NA | TRBJ2-7 | TRBV4-1 | CASSQDQVFGVEQYF | TGCGCCAGCAGCCAAGATCAGGTGTTCGGGGTCGAGCAGTACTTC
NA | NA | TRBJ2-1 | TRBV4-3 | CASSQDLNSGFSYNEQFF | TGCGCCAGCAGCCAAGATCTTAATAGCGGATTCTCCTACAATGAGCAGTTCTTC
NA | TRBD2 | TRBJ2-1 | TRBV4-1 | CASSPLWEGAYNEQFF | TGCGCCAGCAGCCCCCTATGGGAGGGCGCCTACAATGAGCAGTTCTTC
NA | NA | TRBJ1-1 | TRBV10-2 | CASSGGQIVNTEAFF | TGCGCCAGCAGTGGTGGACAGATAGTGAACACTGAAGCTTTCTTT
NA | NA | TRBJ2-7 | TRBV5-1 | CASSLARAPVDYEQYF | TGCGCCAGCAGCTTGGCCCGGGCGCCCGTGGATTACGAGCAGTACTTC
few | NA | TRBJ1-1 | TRBV27 | CASSLYGATEAFF | TGTGCCAGCAGTTTATACGGGGCGACTGAAGCTTTCTTT
NA | NA | TRBJ1-1 | TRBV6-5 | CASSLPGVTEAFF | TGTGCCAGCAGCCTCCCCGGGGTCACTGAAGCTTTCTTT
NA | NA | TRBJ2-3 | TRBV2 | CASSETTGDADTQYF | TGTGCCAGCAGTGAGACTACAGGAGATGCGGATACGCAGTATTTT
NA | TRBD1 | TRBJ1-2 | TRBV27 | CASSPQGTGGYGYTF | TGTGCCAGCAGTCCCCAGGGGACAGGGGGTTACGGCTACACCTTC
once | NA | TRBJ2-5 | TRBV9 | CASSASRPGETQYF | TGTGCCAGCAGCGCGTCCCGGCCTGGGGAGACCCAGTACTTC
medium-sized | TRBD1 | TRBJ2-7 | TRBV7-9 | CASSLDGTGNHEQYF | TGTGCCAGCAGCTTGGATGGGACAGGGAACCACGAGCAGTACTTC
NA | TRBD1 | TRBJ1-1 | TRBV27 | CASSSRQGMNTEAFF | TGTGCCAGCAGTTCCCGACAGGGGATGAACACTGAAGCTTTCTTT